The rows below give T cell receptor beta chains drawn from one sample of a study of blood T cell repertoires in COVID-19. The table came from immunoSEQ multiplex PCR; TCRdb's copy has only in-frame clones and leaves some out. This sample yields about 280,000 clones, of which about nine tenths are seen a single time; about 8.8% belongs to the top ten. Input material: peripheral blood. The receptors were sampled from a man between 40 and 49 years old with active or convalescent COVID-19. CDR3s include the opening cysteine and the closing phenylalanine or tryptophan. A D gene is named only where the DNA matches it firmly. Part of the rows lack a size; the others show once, few, many or a class for expanded clones.

>NA|TRBV2|TRBJ2-3|NA
CASTGVETQYF
TGTGCCAGCACGGGGGTAGAAACGCAGTATTTT
>NA|TRBV7-8|TRBJ2-6|once
CASSLVPGMSSGANVLTF
TGTGCCAGCAGCTTAGTTCCGGGGATGAGCTCTGGGGCCAACGTCCTGACTTTC
>TRBD2|TRBV6-5|TRBJ2-7|NA
CASSYSSGGTYEQYF
TGTGCCAGCAGTTACTCGAGCGGGGGGACCTACGAGCAGTACTTC
>NA|TRBV30|TRBJ1-6|few
CAWSAEDKSSYNSPLHF
TGTGCCTGGAGTGCAGAGGACAAGAGCTCCTATAATTCACCCCTCCACTTT
>NA|TRBV20-1|TRBJ2-2|NA
CSAAATGELFF
TGCAGTGCCGCGGCCACCGGGGAGCTGTTTTTT
>NA|TRBV28|TRBJ1-5|NA
CASSLYDRFNQPQHF
TGTGCCAGCAGTTTATACGACAGGTTCAATCAGCCCCAGCATTTT
>NA|TRBV15|TRBJ1-2|NA
CATSARSANYGYTF
TGTGCCACCAGCGCCAGGTCAGCTAACTATGGCTACACCTTC
>NA|TRBV3-1/TRBV3-2|TRBJ2-1|NA
CASSQDLGGGGLNEQFF
TGTGCCAGCAGCCAAGATCTCGGAGGGGGGGGCCTGAATGAGCAGTTCTTC
>TRBD1|TRBV5-1|TRBJ2-7|NA
CASSLETGNVYEQYF
TGCGCCAGCAGCCTCGAGACAGGGAACGTGTACGAGCAGTACTTC
>NA|TRBV5-1|TRBJ2-1|NA
CASSPDTSSYNEQFF
TGCGCCAGCAGCCCGGACACGAGCTCCTACAATGAGCAGTTCTTC
>NA|TRBV29-1|TRBJ2-1|NA
CSSQNPNERLFF
TGCAGCTCCCAAAACCCAAACGAGCGGTTGTTCTTC
>NA|TRBV6-5|TRBJ2-7|NA
CASMSRSYEQYF
TGTGCCAGCATGAGCCGATCCTACGAGCAGTACTTC
>TRBD2|TRBV25-1|TRBJ2-1|NA
CASSWRSGGAVNEQFF
TGTGCCAGCAGTTGGAGAAGCGGGGGGGCAGTCAATGAGCAGTTCTTC
>NA|TRBV18|TRBJ2-7|NA
CASSPPGSNSYEQYF
TGTGCCAGCTCACCACCGGGGAGTAACTCCTACGAGCAGTACTTC
>NA|TRBV10-3|TRBJ2-5|few
CAVGDGETQYF
TGTGCGGTAGGGGATGGAGAGACCCAGTACTTC
>TRBD1|TRBV5-6|TRBJ2-2|few
CASSLQRGTANTGELFF
TGTGCCAGCAGCTTGCAAAGGGGGACAGCGAACACCGGGGAGCTGTTTTTT
>TRBD1|TRBV30|TRBJ1-5|NA
CAPMEIRDRGRQPQHF
TGTGCCCCGATGGAAATCCGGGACAGAGGCCGGCAGCCCCAGCATTTT
>TRBD1|TRBV6-1|TRBJ1-2|NA
CASSEFSTGDGYGYTF
TGTGCCAGCAGTGAGTTCTCGACAGGGGATGGCTATGGCTACACCTTC
>TRBD1|TRBV28|TRBJ2-1|NA
CASSLRGQGHGEQFF
TGTGCCAGCAGCCTCAGGGGACAGGGGCACGGGGAGCAGTTCTTC
>TRBD1|TRBV19|TRBJ1-1|once
CASSIGTGDLKGAFF
TGTGCCAGTAGTATAGGGACAGGGGACTTAAAGGGAGCTTTCTTT
>NA|TRBV19|TRBJ1-2|NA
CASSISRLDGYTF
TGTGCCAGTAGTATCTCCCGACTGGATGGCTACACCTTC
>TRBD1|TRBV5-1|TRBJ1-1|NA
CASSGQGQNTEAFF
TGCGCCAGCAGCGGACAGGGACAGAACACTGAAGCTTTCTTT
>TRBD1|TRBV18|TRBJ2-3|many
CASSPTGTGSYTQYF
TGTGCCAGCTCTCCGACCGGGACAGGGTCATATACGCAGTATTTT
>TRBD2|TRBV2|TRBJ2-2|NA
CASDQILAGDNTGELFF
TGTGCCAGCGACCAAATACTAGCGGGGGATAACACCGGGGAGCTGTTTTTT
>NA|TRBV14|TRBJ1-1|NA
CASSGSPNTEAFF
TGTGCCAGCTCCGGGAGCCCGAACACTGAAGCTTTCTTT
>TRBD1|TRBV7-2|TRBJ1-2|few
CASSPGQGIMGGYTF
TGTGCCAGCAGCCCCGGACAGGGGATTATGGGTGGCTACACCTTC
>NA|TRBV29-1|TRBJ1-1|NA
CSVDPRDWPNTEAFF
TGCAGCGTTGACCCCCGGGACTGGCCGAACACTGAAGCTTTCTTT
>NA|TRBV7-9|TRBJ2-1|NA
CASSLARNRDSEGFF
TGTGCCAGCAGCTTAGCTAGAAACCGGGACTCGGAAGGGTTCTTC
>NA|TRBV6-1|TRBJ1-5|NA
CASSETGRDTGQPQHF
TGTGCCAGCAGTGAAACAGGCCGCGACACGGGTCAGCCCCAGCATTTT
>TRBD1|TRBV4-1|TRBJ1-5|NA
CASSQDGGGRQPQHF
TGCGCCAGCAGCCAAGATGGAGGGGGCCGGCAGCCCCAGCATTTT
>TRBD2|TRBV24-1|TRBJ2-1|NA
CATSDWGGRASSYNEQFF
TGTGCCACCAGTGATTGGGGGGGACGAGCGAGCTCCTACAATGAGCAGTTCTTC
>NA|TRBV19|TRBJ2-1|NA
CASSTPQAHYNEQFF
TGTGCCAGTAGTACCCCTCAGGCCCATTACAATGAGCAGTTCTTC
>NA|TRBV19|TRBJ1-6|NA
CASSPSQDRVNSPLHF
TGTGCCAGTAGTCCCTCCCAGGACAGAGTTAATTCACCCCTCCACTTT
>NA|TRBV5-6|TRBJ2-7|NA
CASTLGRTYEQYF
TGTGCCAGCACACTAGGACGTACCTACGAGCAGTACTTC
>NA|TRBV6-6|TRBJ2-3|NA
CASRDSNSDTQYF
TGTGCCAGCAGGGACAGTAACTCGGATACGCAGTATTTT
>NA|TRBV30|TRBJ1-5|NA
CASQVGNQPQHF
TGTGCCTCTCAGGTGGGCAATCAGCCCCAGCATTTT
>NA|TRBV18|TRBJ1-5|NA
CASSPQDGHNQPQHF
TGTGCCAGCTCACCACAGGACGGACACAATCAGCCCCAGCATTTT
>NA|TRBV27|TRBJ1-2|NA
CASSLRRANYGYTF
TGTGCCAGCAGTTTACGGAGAGCTAACTATGGCTACACCTTC
>NA|TRBV5-1|TRBJ2-1|once
CASSPGTAYNEQFF
TGCGCCAGCAGCCCCGGGACTGCCTACAATGAGCAGTTCTTC
>TRBD1|TRBV29-1|TRBJ1-1|NA
CSVEAGGTEAFF
TGCAGCGTTGAGGCAGGGGGGACTGAAGCTTTCTTT
>NA|TRBV20-1|TRBJ1-1|NA
CSASNQEAEAFF
TGCAGTGCTAGTAATCAGGAGGCTGAAGCTTTCTTT
>TRBD1|TRBV2|TRBJ1-1|NA
CASSGDRGEAFF
TGTGCCAGCAGCGGCGACAGGGGTGAAGCTTTCTTT
>NA|TRBV27|TRBJ2-1|NA
CASSRDTVVRQFF
TGTGCCAGCAGTAGGGACACGGTGGTGAGGCAGTTCTTC
>TRBD2|TRBV4-1|TRBJ2-1|NA
CASSQDKAGGLPSYNEQFF
TGCGCCAGCAGCCAAGATAAGGCGGGGGGCCTCCCCTCCTACAATGAGCAGTTCTTC
>NA|TRBV12-5|TRBJ2-3|NA
CASGPKSSRGEDTQYF
TGTGCTAGTGGTCCAAAAAGCTCCAGGGGCGAGGATACGCAGTATTTT
>NA|TRBV19|TRBJ1-5|once
CASRRREGLSQNQPQHF
TGTGCCAGTAGGCGAAGGGAGGGGTTAAGCCAGAATCAGCCCCAGCATTTT
>NA|TRBV24-1|TRBJ2-2|NA
CATSDLAINTGELFF
TGTGCCACCAGTGATTTGGCTATTAACACCGGGGAGCTGTTTTTT
>NA|TRBV30|TRBJ1-5|NA
CAWSRGDYQPQHF
TGTGCCTGGAGTAGGGGTGATTATCAGCCCCAGCATTTT
>NA|TRBV24-1|TRBJ2-5|NA
CATSQGGERIWETQYF
TGTGCCACCAGCCAAGGGGGGGAGAGGATTTGGGAGACCCAGTACTTC
>NA|TRBV19|TRBJ2-7|NA
CASSIQGSYEQYF
TGTGCCAGTAGTATTCAGGGGTCCTACGAGCAGTACTTC
>TRBD1|TRBV30|TRBJ1-6|NA
CAWYPRDRPNSPLHF
TGTGCCTGGTACCCCCGGGACAGACCTAATTCACCCCTCCACTTT
>NA|TRBV12-5|TRBJ2-6|NA
CASGPAQGQPSGANVLTF
TGTGCTAGTGGTCCCGCCCAGGGGCAACCCTCTGGGGCCAACGTCCTGACTTTC
>TRBD1|TRBV5-1|TRBJ1-6|few
CASSRDRESSPLHF
TGCGCCAGCAGCCGGGACAGGGAGAGTTCACCCCTCCACTTT
>NA|TRBV5-1|TRBJ2-3|NA
CASRQGGGGDTQYF
TGCGCCAGCCGCCAAGGGGGGGGTGGGGATACGCAGTATTTT
>NA|TRBV30|TRBJ1-5|NA
CAWPTPRTDRYSNQPQHF
TGTGCCTGGCCCACTCCCCGTACGGACAGATATAGCAATCAGCCCCAGCATTTT
>NA|TRBV5-5|TRBJ1-5|NA
CASSLGVGGSNQPQHF
TGTGCCAGCAGCTTGGGAGTGGGGGGGAGCAATCAGCCCCAGCATTTT